This passage covers 20 T cell receptor beta chains from one sample sequenced in a study of T cell repertoires in cytomegalovirus infection (dated by TCRdb to between 2018 and 2020). The listed sequencing device is Illumina HiSeq 1500. The public reads were reanalyzed by TCRdb: fastp trimming at Q25, MiXCR alignment, in-frame beta chains only. Every entry covers one CDR3 protein and lists the most common genes and DNA from its rows. Present in this sample are fewer than 1,000,000 distinct CDR3 sequences, around 30% of which were seen just once. Together, the top ten hold over 13% of the sample. These receptors are not linked to any known antigen. The treatment or condition label for this specimen denotes: in vitro stimulation with specific CMV peptide epitopes to enrich CMV-specific T cells. The sample was cultured CD8+ T cells from PBMCs, taken from culture after CMV antigen stimulation. All receptors derive from a human donor in good health (CMV status not recorded). Some clones in this sample may be carry-over from other donors' samples.

This clonotype has ten or more counts. The chain is built from TRBV7-8 and TRBJ2-1, with D perhaps TRBD2 (5 bases). The CDR3 covers 15 residues. Germline assignment: CDR1 SGHVS and CDR2 FQNEAQ. V was clipped by 1 base and J by 3 bases, with 10 bases between them. CDR3: CASSLVWGDYNEQFF. CDR3 in DNA: TGTGCCAGCAGCTTAGTCTGGGGAGACTACAATGAGCAGTTCTTC.

The chain uses TRBV12-3 or TRBV12-4 and TRBJ2-7; D uncertain. The CDR3 sequence is 13 residues long. Trimming removed 5 bases from V and 0 bases from J, with 8 bases in between. Here the CDR3 reads CASSTVGSYEQYF. CDR3 coding DNA: TGTGCCAGCAGTACGGTTGGCTCCTACGAGCAGTACTTC.

This clonotype came up a few times. The chain has TRBV7-6 and TRBJ2-1, with D maybe TRBD1 (9 bases). This CDR3 spans 19 amino acids. V lost 4 bases and J lost 2, with 24 bases in between. Germline V gives CDR1 SGHVS, CDR2 FNYEAQ. The CDR3 protein is CASSSGQGNRGGTYNEQFF. The DNA for the CDR3 is TGTGCCAGCAGCTCCGGACAGGGGAATCGGGGGGGCACCTACAATGAGCAGTTCTTC. Based on the CDR3 plus reference TRBV7-6 and TRBJ2-1, the full variable domain is GAGVSQSPRYKVTKRGQDVALRCDPISGHVSLYWYRQALGQGPEFLTYFNYEAQQDKSGLPNDRFSAERPEGSISTLTIQRTEQRDSAMYRCASSSGQGNRGGTYNEQFFGPGTRLTVL.

The CDR3: CASSTSGGGYEQYV. In DNA, the CDR3 is TGTGCCAGCAGTACTAGCGGGGGCGGCTACGAGCAGTACGTC. The rearrangement uses TRBV12-3 or TRBV12-4 and TRBJ2-7; 11 nucleotides align to TRBD2. J lost 3 bases, V lost 5 bases, and 3 bases had no gene match. CDR3 length: 14 residues.

The rearrangement links TRBV3-1 to TRBJ1-2, with D unresolved. Germline V CDR1 and CDR2: LGHDT, YNNKEL (reference sequence). This CDR3 contains 13 residues. Trimming removed 0 bases at V and 8 bases at J, with 10 bases between. The CDR3 reads CASSQDGVEGYTF. The CDR3 bases are TGTGCCAGCAGCCAAGATGGGGTCGAGGGCTACACCTTC.

Notes on this clonotype: Being one base from a much bigger clone, this may be a read error. The V call is TRBV7-3, the J call TRBJ2-7; the match to TRBD1 covers 10 bases. The CDR3 is 17 amino acids. Germline CDR1 reads SGHTA; CDR2 reads FQGTGA. CDR3 DNA sequence: TGTGCCAACAGCTTAATGGGACAGGGGAGACGCTCCTACGAGCAGTACGTC. Protein product: CANSLMGQGRRSYEQYV.

This sequence joins TRBV6-5 and TRBJ2-1; 9 bases fit TRBD1. Germline CDR1 and CDR2: MNHEY and SVGAGI. The CDR3 contains 15 residues. Unmatched junction bases numbered 8, after V lost 6 bases and J lost 5 bases. This CDR3 is CASRVPGQGDNEQFF. In nucleotides, the CDR3 is TGTGCCAGCAGGGTCCCGGGACAGGGCGACAATGAGCAGTTCTTC.

Note on this clonotype: This may stem from a read error, because a much larger clone lies one nucleotide away. This chain joins TRBV7-2 and TRBJ2-1, with TRBD1 matching 7 bases. Germline trimming cut 6 bases from V and 3 bases from J; bases unmatched to any gene: 11. The CDR3 is made up of 16 amino acids. Germline CDR1 is SGHTA and CDR2 is FQGNSA. The CDR3 nucleotides read TGTGCCAGCAGTCATTTACCGGGACAGATCTACAATGAGCAGTTCTTC. Its protein product is CASSHLPGQIYNEQFF.

The chain recombines TRBV12-5 with TRBJ1-2; 12 bases are shared with TRBD1. J gave up 8 bases and V 5 bases, and 6 bases lay outside the gene matches. This CDR3 contains 14 residues. Germline V gene lookup returns CDR1 LGHNT and CDR2 FRNRAP. The CDR3 nucleotides are TGTGCTAGTGGTCCGGGACAGGGGGCAAACGGCTACACCTTC. It is translated as CASGPGQGANGYTF.

The CDR3 here is CASRGGPGQPDNEQFF. For the CDR3, the DNA is TGTGCCAGTAGAGGGGGACCGGGACAGCCGGACAATGAGCAGTTCTTC. V is TRBV19 and J is TRBJ2-1; 7 nucleotides agree with TRBD1. The CDR3 has 16 residues. The V and J ends lost 6 bases and 5 bases, in that order; junction bases with no gene match: 13. Germline-derived CDR1 and CDR2 are LNHDA and SQIVND (reference sequence).

This chain connects TRBV29-1 to TRBJ2-5; no firm D call. The CDR3 is 15 amino acids. The V gene lost 0 bases and the J gene lost 1 base, with 12 bases spanning the gap. Per the germline V gene, CDR1 is SQVTM and CDR2 is ANQGSEA. CDR3 in DNA: TGCAGCGTTGAAGACGGCCTTTCGGCCCAAGAGACCCAGTACTTC. Translating it yields CSVEDGLSAQETQYF. The full variable domain, completed using reference TRBV29-1 and TRBJ2-5, is SAVISQKPSRDICQRGTSLTIQCQVDSQVTMMFWYRQQPGQSLTLIATANQGSEATYESGFVIDKFPISRPNLTFSTLTVSNMSPEDSSIYLCSVEDGLSAQETQYFGPGTRLLVL.

The CDR3 region has the DNA TGTGCCAGCAGTAATATACAGGAACAAGAGACCCAGTACTTC. This encodes CASSNIQEQETQYF. The chain couples TRBV6-6 to TRBJ2-5; possibly TRBD1 for D (5 bases). Between the trimmed V and J ends, which lost 5 bases and 2 bases, there was a span of 12 bases. The CDR3 length is 14 residues. Germline CDR1 reads MNHNY; CDR2 reads SVGAGI (reference sequence).

This clonotype was detected a few times. The chain is built from TRBV6-2 or TRBV6-3 and TRBJ1-1; TRBD1 aligns across 12 bases. The V and J ends lost 5 bases and 0 bases, in that order; junction bases with no gene match: 10. Germline values: CDR1 MNHEY, CDR2 SVGEGT. This CDR3 is built from 18 residues. CDR3 in amino acids: CASSPFSGTGGMNTEAFF. In DNA, the CDR3 is TGTGCCAGCAGTCCGTTTTCCGGGACAGGGGGCATGAACACTGAAGCTTTCTTT.

There are many counts of this clonotype. The genes are TRBV7-6 and TRBJ2-3; D is possibly TRBD1 (6 bases). From germline, CDR1 is SGHVS and CDR2 FNYEAQ. The CDR3 length is 17 residues. V gave up 5 bases and J gave up 0 bases, with 18 bases separating them. CDR3 nucleotides: TGTGCCAGCAGCCTTGAATGGGGACACCCAAGCACAGATACGCAGTATTTT. Encoded protein: CASSLEWGHPSTDTQYF.

Remarks on this clonotype: Here the CDR3 omits its conserved ending phenylalanine or tryptophan, so a read error is the likely source. The gene calls are TRBV7-2 and TRBJ2-7, with D possibly matching TRBD2 (5 bases). This CDR3 spans 13 amino acids. With 3 bases removed from V and 2 bases from J, the gap between germline ends came to 8 bases. Germline V lookup: CDR1 SGHTA, CDR2 FQGNSA. Written as DNA, the CDR3 is TGTGCCAGCAGCTTCGGGGTTACCTACGAGCAGTACTCC. It codes for CASSFGVTYEQYS.

This clonotype was seen more than once but under ten times. The chain uses TRBV6-6 and TRBJ2-1, with TRBD2 matching 9 bases. Germline V gene lookup returns CDR1 MNHNY and CDR2 SVGAGI (reference sequence). Trimming took 6 bases from V and 1 from J; bases not matched to a gene: 10. The CDR3 is 17 residues long. CDR3: CASSPSRLAESYNEQFF. CDR3 sequence (DNA): TGTGCCAGCAGCCCTTCCCGACTAGCGGAGTCCTACAATGAGCAGTTCTTC.

The chain employs TRBV6-1 and TRBJ1-5; 8 bases match TRBD1. The CDR3 is 13 amino acids. In germline, CDR1 is MNHNS, CDR2 SASEGT. The junction had 4 bases not matched to a gene; V was cut back by 6 bases and J by 6 bases. CDR3 sequence: CASSRQGAQPQHF. CDR3 coding DNA: TGTGCCAGCAGCCGTCAGGGGGCTCAGCCCCAGCATTTT.

CDR3 bases: TGTGCCAGCAGGGGGACTCCTTCTGGAAACACCATATATTTT. Its protein is CASRGTPSGNTIYF. The V gene is TRBV6-6, the J gene TRBJ1-3, with a possible D match to TRBD1 (5 bases). Germline loops: CDR1 MNHNY, CDR2 SVGAGI (reference sequence). The CDR3 runs 14 residues. The V end lost 6 bases, the J end lost 1 base, and 10 bases lay between the germline ends.

This clonotype turned up a few times. This chain connects TRBV7-8 to TRBJ2-5, with a possible D match to TRBD1 (6 bases). Germline V lookup: CDR1 SGHVS, CDR2 FQNEAQ. V was clipped by 5 bases and J by 5 bases, with 9 bases between them. The CDR3 runs 12 residues. CDR3 sequence (DNA): TGTGCCAGCAGCGGGGGCACGGAGACCCAGTACTTC. Translation: CASSGGTETQYF.

The rearrangement joins TRBV4-3 to TRBJ2-1; maybe TRBD1 (6 bases). The germline V and J ends were trimmed by 1 base and 2 bases, with 12 bases remaining between them. The CDR3 has 16 residues. Germline V CDR1 and CDR2: LGHNA, YSLEER. DNA of the CDR3: TGCGCCAGCAGCCAAGGGTTTACAGGGACCTACAATGAGCAGTTCTTC. Translation gives CASSQGFTGTYNEQFF.